Included here is one T cell receptor (beta chain) sequence, with context. Its antigen is unidentified. TCRdb re-derived calls from the 5' RACE reads in MiXCR, one entry per CDR3 protein. The sample carries under 450,000 distinct CDR3 sequences, 20% to 25% recorded once. This specimen comes from a study of T-cell memory formation after mild COVID-19. Study summary: Largely donor-specific sequence clusters came from two donors. Study-wide points: CD4/CD8 balance held among clones contracting day 15 to 85, and later expanders leaned CD4+. Memory cells collected pre-infection included some clones that later responded, suggesting cross-reactive memory joined. Among CD4+ contracting clones, most were CM and EM, and CD8+ ones EMRA.

Unmatched junction bases numbered 12, after V lost 4 bases and J lost 3 bases. Germline CDR1 and CDR2: DFQATT and SNEGSKA (reference sequence). The CDR3 is 16 amino acids. The rearrangement uses TRBV20-1 and TRBJ2-1; 7 bases line up with TRBD1. The TCR sequence derives from a man younger than 35 who had mild COVID-19 (a few samples of this study predate the infection). Cell type and time point are not known. The sample was PBMCs or a T cell subset sorted from them (not recorded which). The CDR3 nucleotides are TGCAGTGCTACTCCCGGTAGGGACAGCAACTACAATGAGCAGTTCTTC. Amino acids: CSATPGRDSNYNEQFF.